This entry features one T cell receptor (beta chain) sequence. Its cognate antigen is unknown. Assay: immunoSEQ multiplex PCR; the TCRdb copy retains only in-frame clones and omits some. In the table there are 35,000 to 45,000 clones, around 80% of which are singletons. These data originate in a study of OX40 agonist ivuxolimab in advanced cancers. On the study more broadly: Patients received the agonistic anti-OX40 (CD134) antibody ivuxolimab. Patient treatment consisted of intravenous ivuxolimab administration every 2 weeks at 0.01 to 10 mg/kg.

Study results and limitations: The authors also found low normalized T-cell clonal expansion in some nonresponders. Among patients with partial responses at 0.1-3.0 mg/kg, clonal expansion was among the lowest.

The CDR3 is 19 residues long. Germline values: CDR1 MDHEN, CDR2 SYDVKM. The V segment lost 6 bases and the J segment 0 bases; nucleotides outside the gene matches: 13. The specimen comprised CD4+ or CD8+ T cells sorted from blood, sampled in a trial of the OX40 agonist ivuxolimab. The sequence derives from an adult with an advanced solid tumor such as melanoma, head and neck, liver or kidney cancer. This rearrangement joins TRBV28 to TRBJ1-5; TRBD1 aligns across 11 bases. CDR3 bases: TGTGCCAGCAGGACCGACCGGGACAGGGGGATCTATAGCAATCAGCCCCAGCATTTT. Encoded protein: CASRTDRDRGIYSNQPQHF.